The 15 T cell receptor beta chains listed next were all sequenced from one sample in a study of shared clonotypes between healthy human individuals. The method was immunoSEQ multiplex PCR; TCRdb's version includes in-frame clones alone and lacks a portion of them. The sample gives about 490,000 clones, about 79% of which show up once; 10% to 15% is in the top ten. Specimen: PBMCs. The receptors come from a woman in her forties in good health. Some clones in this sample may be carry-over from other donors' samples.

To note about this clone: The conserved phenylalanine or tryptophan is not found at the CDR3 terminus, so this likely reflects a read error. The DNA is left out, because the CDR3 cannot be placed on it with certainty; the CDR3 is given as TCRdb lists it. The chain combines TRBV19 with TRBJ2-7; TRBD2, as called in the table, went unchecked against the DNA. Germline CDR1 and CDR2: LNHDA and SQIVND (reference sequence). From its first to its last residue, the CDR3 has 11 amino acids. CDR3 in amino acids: CASSPRTSGKL.

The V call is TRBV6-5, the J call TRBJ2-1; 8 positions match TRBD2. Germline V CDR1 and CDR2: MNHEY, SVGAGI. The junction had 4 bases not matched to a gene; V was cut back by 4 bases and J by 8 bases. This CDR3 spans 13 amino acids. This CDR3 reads CASSLAGRDEQFF. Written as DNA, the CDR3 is TGTGCCAGCAGTTTAGCGGGAAGGGATGAGCAGTTCTTC.

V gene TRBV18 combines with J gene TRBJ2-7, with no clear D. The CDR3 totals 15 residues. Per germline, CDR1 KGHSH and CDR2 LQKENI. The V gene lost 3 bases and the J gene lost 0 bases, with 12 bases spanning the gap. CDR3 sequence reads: CASSPRRSSSYEQYF. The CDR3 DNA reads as TGTGCCAGCTCACCGCGGCGGAGCTCCTCCTACGAGCAGTACTTC.

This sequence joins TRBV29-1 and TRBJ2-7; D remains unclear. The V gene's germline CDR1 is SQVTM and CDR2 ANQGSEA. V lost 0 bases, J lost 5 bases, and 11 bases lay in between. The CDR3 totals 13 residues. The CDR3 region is CSVEDARAHEQYF. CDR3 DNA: TGCAGCGTTGAAGATGCCCGGGCCCACGAGCAGTACTTC.

CDR3 DNA: TGCGCCACCGCGGAGGCGCCCATGAACACTGAAGCTTTCTTT. As protein: CATAEAPMNTEAFF. The rearrangement links TRBV5-1 to TRBJ1-1; no clear D. Germline lookup yields CDR1 SGHRS and CDR2 YFSETQ. V was clipped by 9 bases and J by 0 bases, with 15 bases between them. The CDR3 totals 14 residues.

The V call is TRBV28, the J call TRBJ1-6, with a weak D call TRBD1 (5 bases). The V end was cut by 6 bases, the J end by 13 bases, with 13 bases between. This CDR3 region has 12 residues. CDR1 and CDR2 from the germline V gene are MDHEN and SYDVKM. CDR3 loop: CASSEPRGPLHF. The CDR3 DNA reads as TGTGCCAGCAGCGAACCCCGGGGCCCCCTCCACTTT.

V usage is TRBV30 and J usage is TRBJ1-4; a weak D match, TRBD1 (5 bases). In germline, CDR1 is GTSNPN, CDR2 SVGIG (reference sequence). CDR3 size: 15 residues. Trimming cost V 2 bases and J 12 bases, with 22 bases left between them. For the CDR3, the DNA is TGTGCCTGGAGTCTTTCCGGAACCTCAAGGGGAGAACTGTTTTTT. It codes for CAWSLSGTSRGELFF.

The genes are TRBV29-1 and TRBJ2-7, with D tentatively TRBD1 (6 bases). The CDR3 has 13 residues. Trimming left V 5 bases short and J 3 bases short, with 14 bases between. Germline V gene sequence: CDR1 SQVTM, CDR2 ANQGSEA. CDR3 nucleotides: TGCAGCGTTTATGGGGGCAACGGCTACGAGCAGTACTTC. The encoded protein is CSVYGGNGYEQYF.

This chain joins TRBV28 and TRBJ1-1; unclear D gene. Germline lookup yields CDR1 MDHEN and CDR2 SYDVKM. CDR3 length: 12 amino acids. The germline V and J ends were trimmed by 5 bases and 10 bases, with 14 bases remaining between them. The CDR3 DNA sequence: TGTGCCAGCAGTACCCCCACTCGCCTAGCTTTCTTT. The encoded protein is CASSTPTRLAFF. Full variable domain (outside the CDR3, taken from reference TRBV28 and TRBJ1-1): DVKVTQSSRYLVKRTGEKVFLECVQDMDHENMFWYRQDPGLGLRLIYFSYDVKMKEKGDIPEGYSVSREKKERFSLILESASTNQTSMYLCASSTPTRLAFFGQGTRLTVV.

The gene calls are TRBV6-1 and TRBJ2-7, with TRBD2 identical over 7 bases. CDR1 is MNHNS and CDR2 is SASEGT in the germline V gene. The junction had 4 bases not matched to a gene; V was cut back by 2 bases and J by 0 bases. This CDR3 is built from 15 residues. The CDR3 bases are TGTGCCAGCAGTGAACAGGGCGGGAGCTCCTACGAGCAGTACTTC. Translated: CASSEQGGSSYEQYF.

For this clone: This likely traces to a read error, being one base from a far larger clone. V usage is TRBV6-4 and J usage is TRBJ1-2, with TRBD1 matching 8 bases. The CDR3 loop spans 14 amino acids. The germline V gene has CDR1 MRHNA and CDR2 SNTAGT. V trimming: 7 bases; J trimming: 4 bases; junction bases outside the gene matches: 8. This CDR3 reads CASNEDGQGYGYTF. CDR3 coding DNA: TGTGCCAGCAATGAGGATGGACAGGGCTATGGCTACACCTTC.

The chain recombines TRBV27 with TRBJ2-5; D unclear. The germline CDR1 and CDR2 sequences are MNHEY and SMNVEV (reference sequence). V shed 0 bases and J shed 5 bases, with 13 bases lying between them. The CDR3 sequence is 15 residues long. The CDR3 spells CASSLSTGFGETQYF. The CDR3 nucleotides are TGTGCCAGCAGTTTATCGACCGGGTTTGGGGAGACCCAGTACTTC.

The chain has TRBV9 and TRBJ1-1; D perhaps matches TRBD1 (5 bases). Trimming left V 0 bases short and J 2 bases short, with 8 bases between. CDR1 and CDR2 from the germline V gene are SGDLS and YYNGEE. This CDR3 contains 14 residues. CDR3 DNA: TGTGCCAGCAGCGTAGCGGGGGGTAACACTGAAGCTTTCTTT. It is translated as CASSVAGGNTEAFF.

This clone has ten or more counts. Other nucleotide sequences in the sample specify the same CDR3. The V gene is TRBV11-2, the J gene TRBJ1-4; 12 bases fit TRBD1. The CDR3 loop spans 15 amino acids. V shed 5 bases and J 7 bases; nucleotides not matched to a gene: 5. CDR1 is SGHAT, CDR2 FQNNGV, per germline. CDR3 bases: TGTGCCAGCAGCGCCGGGACAGGGGGCGGTGAAAAACTGTTTTTT. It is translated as CASSAGTGGGEKLFF.

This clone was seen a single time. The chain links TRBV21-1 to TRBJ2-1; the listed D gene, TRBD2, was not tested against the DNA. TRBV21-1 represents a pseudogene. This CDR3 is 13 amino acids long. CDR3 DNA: TGTGCCAGCAGCACCCTAGCGGACAATGAGCAGTTCTTC. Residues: CASSTLADNEQFF.